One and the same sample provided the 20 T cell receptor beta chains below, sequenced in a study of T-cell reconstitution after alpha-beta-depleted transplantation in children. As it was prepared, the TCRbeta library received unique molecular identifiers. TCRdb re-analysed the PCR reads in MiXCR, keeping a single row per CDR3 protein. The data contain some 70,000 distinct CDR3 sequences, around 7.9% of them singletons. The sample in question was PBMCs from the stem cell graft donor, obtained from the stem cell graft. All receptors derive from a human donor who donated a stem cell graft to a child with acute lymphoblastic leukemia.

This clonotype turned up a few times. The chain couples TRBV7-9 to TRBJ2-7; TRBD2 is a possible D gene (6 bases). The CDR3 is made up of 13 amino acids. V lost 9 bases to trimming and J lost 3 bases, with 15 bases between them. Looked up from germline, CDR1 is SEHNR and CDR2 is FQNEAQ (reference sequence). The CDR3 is CARRDSLRYEQYF. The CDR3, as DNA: TGTGCCAGGAGGGACTCACTTCGCTACGAGCAGTACTTC.

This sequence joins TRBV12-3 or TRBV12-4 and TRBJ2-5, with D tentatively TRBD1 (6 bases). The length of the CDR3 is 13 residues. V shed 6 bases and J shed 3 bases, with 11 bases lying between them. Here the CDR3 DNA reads TGTGCCAGCAGGAAAGGGGGTGAAGAGACCCAGTACTTC. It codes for CASRKGGEETQYF.

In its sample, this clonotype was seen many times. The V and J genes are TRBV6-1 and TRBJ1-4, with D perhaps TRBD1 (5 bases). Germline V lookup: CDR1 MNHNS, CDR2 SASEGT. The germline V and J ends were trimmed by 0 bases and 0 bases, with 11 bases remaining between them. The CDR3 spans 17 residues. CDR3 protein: CASSEARPGSTNEKLFF. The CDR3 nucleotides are TGTGCCAGCAGTGAAGCTCGTCCAGGGTCAACTAATGAAAAACTGTTTTTT.

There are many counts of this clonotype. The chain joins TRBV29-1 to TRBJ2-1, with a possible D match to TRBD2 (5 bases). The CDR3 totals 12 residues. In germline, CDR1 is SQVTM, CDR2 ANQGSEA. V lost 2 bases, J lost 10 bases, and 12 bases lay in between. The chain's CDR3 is CSVETLGVEQFF. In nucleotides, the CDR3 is TGCAGCGTTGAAACCCTCGGGGTCGAGCAGTTCTTC.

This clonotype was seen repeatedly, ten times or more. In DNA, the CDR3 is TGTGCCAGTAGTCCCCTGGGGGCGACGAGCTCCTACAATGAGCAGTTCTTC. Amino acid sequence: CASSPLGATSSYNEQFF. The chain has TRBV19 and TRBJ2-1; possibly TRBD1 for D (6 bases). V was trimmed by 5 bases and J by 0 bases, leaving 17 bases between them. Germline loops: CDR1 LNHDA, CDR2 SQIVND (reference sequence). The CDR3 is 17 residues long. Full variable domain (rest looked up from reference TRBV19 and TRBJ2-1): DGGITQSPKYLFRKEGQNVTLSCEQNLNHDAMYWYRQDPGQGLRLIYYSQIVNDFQKGDIAEGYSVSREKKESFPLTVTSAQKNPTAFYLCASSPLGATSSYNEQFFGPGTRLTVL.

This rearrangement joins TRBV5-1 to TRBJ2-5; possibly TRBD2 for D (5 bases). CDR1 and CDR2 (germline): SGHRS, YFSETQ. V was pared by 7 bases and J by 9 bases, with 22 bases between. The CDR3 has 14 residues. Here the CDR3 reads CASLVPPGEAAQYF. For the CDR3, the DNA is TGCGCCAGCTTGGTTCCTCCCGGCGAAGCGGCCCAGTACTTC.

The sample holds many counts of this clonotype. CDR3 coding DNA: TGTGCCAGCAGCCAAGGAAGACGCGCGAACACCGGGGAGCTGTTTTTT. Protein: CASSQGRRANTGELFF. V usage is TRBV3-1 and J usage is TRBJ2-2; no clear D. The CDR3 runs 16 residues. CDR1 and CDR2 from the germline V gene are LGHDT and YNNKEL (reference sequence). Trimming removed 1 base from V and 0 bases from J, with 9 bases in between.

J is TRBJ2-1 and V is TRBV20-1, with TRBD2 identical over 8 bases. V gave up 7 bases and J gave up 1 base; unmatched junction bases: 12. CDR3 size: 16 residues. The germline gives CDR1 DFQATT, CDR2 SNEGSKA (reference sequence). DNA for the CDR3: TGCAGTGTCAGGCCCCTCGGCGGGGGGTCCTACAATGAGCAGTTCTTC. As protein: CSVRPLGGGSYNEQFF.

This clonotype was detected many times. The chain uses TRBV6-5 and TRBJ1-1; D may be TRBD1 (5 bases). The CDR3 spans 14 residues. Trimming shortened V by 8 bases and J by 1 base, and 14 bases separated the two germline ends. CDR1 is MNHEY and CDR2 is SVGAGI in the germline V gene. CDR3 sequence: CASPPGLENTEAFF. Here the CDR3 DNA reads TGTGCCAGCCCCCCGGGACTTGAGAACACTGAAGCTTTCTTT.

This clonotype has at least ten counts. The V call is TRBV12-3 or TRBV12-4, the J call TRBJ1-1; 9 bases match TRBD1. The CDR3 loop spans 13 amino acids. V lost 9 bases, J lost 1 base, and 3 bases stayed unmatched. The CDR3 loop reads CASRGQGNTEAFF. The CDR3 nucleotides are TGTGCCAGTAGGGGACAGGGGAACACTGAAGCTTTCTTT.

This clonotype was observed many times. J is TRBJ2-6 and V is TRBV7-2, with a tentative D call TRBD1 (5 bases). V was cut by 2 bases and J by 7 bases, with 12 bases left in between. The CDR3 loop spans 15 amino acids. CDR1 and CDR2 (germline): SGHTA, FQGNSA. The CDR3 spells CASSLTRVGANVLTF. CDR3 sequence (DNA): TGTGCCAGCAGCTTAACCAGGGTTGGAGCCAACGTCCTGACTTTC.

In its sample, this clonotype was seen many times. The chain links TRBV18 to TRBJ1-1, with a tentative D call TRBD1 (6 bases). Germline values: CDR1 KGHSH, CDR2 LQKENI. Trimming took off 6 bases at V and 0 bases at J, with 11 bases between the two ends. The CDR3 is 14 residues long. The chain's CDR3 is CASSSGALNTEAFF. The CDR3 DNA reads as TGTGCCAGCTCGTCAGGGGCGCTGAACACTGAAGCTTTCTTT.

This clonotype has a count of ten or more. Written as DNA, the CDR3 is TGCGCCAGCAGTCAACCCCAACGCAGGGATCCAGGTTGTAATGAGCAGTTCTTC. As protein: CASSQPQRRDPGCNEQFF. This chain uses TRBV23-1 with TRBJ2-1, with D possibly TRBD1 on 5 matching bases. TRBV23-1 carries the ORF label, with uncertain function. CDR3 length equals 18 residues. Deletions cut 2 bases from V and 7 bases from J, with 24 bases between.

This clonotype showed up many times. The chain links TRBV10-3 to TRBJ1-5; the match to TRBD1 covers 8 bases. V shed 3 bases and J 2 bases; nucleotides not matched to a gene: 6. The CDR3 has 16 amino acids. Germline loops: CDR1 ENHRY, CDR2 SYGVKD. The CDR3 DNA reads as TGTGCCATCAGTGATTTACAGGGGGACGGCAATCAGCCCCAGCATTTT. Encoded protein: CAISDLQGDGNQPQHF.

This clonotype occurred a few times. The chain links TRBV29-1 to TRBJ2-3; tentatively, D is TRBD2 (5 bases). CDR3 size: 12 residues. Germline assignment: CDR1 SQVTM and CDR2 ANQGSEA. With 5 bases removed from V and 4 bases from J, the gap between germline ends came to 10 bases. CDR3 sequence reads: CSVTEGPDTQYF. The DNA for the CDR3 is TGCAGCGTTACCGAGGGTCCAGATACGCAGTATTTT.

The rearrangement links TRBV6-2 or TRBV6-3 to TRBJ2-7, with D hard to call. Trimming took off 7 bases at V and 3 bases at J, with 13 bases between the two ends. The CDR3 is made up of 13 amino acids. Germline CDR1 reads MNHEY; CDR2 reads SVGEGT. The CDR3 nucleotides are TGTGCCAGCACCGACGGTATTCTCTACGAGCAGTACTTC. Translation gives CASTDGILYEQYF.

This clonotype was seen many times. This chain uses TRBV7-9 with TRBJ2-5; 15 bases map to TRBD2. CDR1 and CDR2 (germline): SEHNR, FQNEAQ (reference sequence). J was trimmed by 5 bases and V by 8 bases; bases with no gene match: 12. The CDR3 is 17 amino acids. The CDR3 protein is CASFVGLAGGPVETQYF. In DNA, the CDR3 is TGTGCCAGCTTCGTAGGACTAGCGGGAGGGCCCGTGGAGACCCAGTACTTC.

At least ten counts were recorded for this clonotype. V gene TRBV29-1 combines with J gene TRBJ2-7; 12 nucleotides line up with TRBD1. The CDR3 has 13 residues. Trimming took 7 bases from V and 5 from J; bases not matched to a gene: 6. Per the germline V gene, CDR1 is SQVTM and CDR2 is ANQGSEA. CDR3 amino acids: CSALGQGANEQYF. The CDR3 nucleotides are TGCAGCGCCTTGGGACAGGGGGCCAACGAGCAGTACTTC.

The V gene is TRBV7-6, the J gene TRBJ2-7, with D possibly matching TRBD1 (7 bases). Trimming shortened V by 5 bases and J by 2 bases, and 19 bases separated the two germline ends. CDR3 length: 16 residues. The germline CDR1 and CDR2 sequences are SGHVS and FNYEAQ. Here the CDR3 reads CASSIGGAGGAYEQYF. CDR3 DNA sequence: TGTGCCAGCAGCATTGGAGGGGCAGGGGGTGCCTACGAGCAGTACTTC.

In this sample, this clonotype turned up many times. The chain's CDR3 is CSVALAEQFF. In DNA, the CDR3 is TGCAGCGTTGCCCTAGCGGAGCAGTTCTTC. The chain recombines TRBV29-1 with TRBJ2-1; a weak D match, TRBD2 (6 bases). Trimming left V 4 bases short and J 10 bases short, with 8 bases between. Germline V lookup: CDR1 SQVTM, CDR2 ANQGSEA. The CDR3 consists of 10 residues.